Below are 22 T cell receptor beta chains sequenced from a single sample in a study of blood T cell repertoires in COVID-19. Generated by immunoSEQ multiplex PCR, the TCRdb table keeps only in-frame clones and is missing some. The sample includes under 350,000 clones, approximately 86% of them seen just once. The sample was PBMCs or T cells enriched from blood (not recorded which). The receptor source for this set is a middle-aged woman with acute COVID-19.

This chain joins TRBV28 and TRBJ1-4; D not certain. Trimming cost V 3 bases and J 0 bases, with 8 bases left between them. The germline V gene encodes CDR1 MDHEN and CDR2 SYDVKM. This CDR3 comprises 15 residues. Here the CDR3 DNA reads TGTGCCAGCAGTTTCCGTCGTGCAACTAATGAAAAACTGTTTTTT. Translated: CASSFRRATNEKLFF. The whole variable domain, remainder taken from reference TRBV28 and TRBJ1-4, is DVKVTQSSRYLVKRTGEKVFLECVQDMDHENMFWYRQDPGLGLRLIYFSYDVKMKEKGDIPEGYSVSREKKERFSLILESASTNQTSMYLCASSFRRATNEKLFFGSGTQLSVL.

The CDR3 protein is CASSPRVDGEQFF. In DNA form, the CDR3 reads TGTGCCAGCAGTCCCCGGGTCGACGGGGAGCAGTTCTTC. The chain has TRBV6-6 and TRBJ2-1, with D unresolved. This CDR3 region has 13 residues. Germline CDR1 and CDR2: MNHNY and SVGAGI (reference sequence). V was trimmed by 5 bases and J by 10 bases, leaving 15 bases between them.

The chain links TRBV7-9 to TRBJ1-1; TRBD1 might be the D (5 bases). This CDR3 comprises 14 residues. The germline V gene has CDR1 SEHNR and CDR2 FQNEAQ (reference sequence). Trimming removed 5 bases from V and 3 bases from J, with 13 bases in between. CDR3 DNA: TGTGCCAGCAGCATGCAGGGAAGGGACACTGAAGCTTTCTTT. Protein sequence: CASSMQGRDTEAFF.

The chain has TRBV3-1 (or the pseudogene TRBV3-2) and TRBJ1-6; perhaps TRBD1 as D (5 bases). CDR1 LGHDT and CDR2 YNNKEL come from the germline V gene (reference sequence). The CDR3 spans 15 residues. Trimming removed 5 bases at V and 9 bases at J, with 17 bases between. CDR3 DNA: TGTGCCAGCAGCTCCCTCCCGTCGCAGGGTTCACCCCTCCACTTT. Amino acids: CASSSLPSQGSPLHF.

The count of this clone is one. The chain has TRBV2 and TRBJ1-5, with 10 bases identical to TRBD1. The CDR3 spans 16 residues. V lost 5 bases to trimming and J lost 3 bases; unmatched junction nucleotides: 7. Germline V lookup: CDR1 SNHLY, CDR2 FYNNEI. The CDR3: CASSKWTGGFNQPQHF. CDR3 bases: TGTGCCAGCAGTAAGTGGACAGGGGGTTTCAATCAGCCCCAGCATTTT.

The chain links TRBV11-2 to TRBJ1-6; tentative D call: TRBD1 (5 bases). V lost 2 bases, J lost 10 bases, and 15 bases lay in between. This CDR3 spans 15 amino acids. Germline loops: CDR1 SGHAT, CDR2 FQNNGV. The CDR3 reads CASSLTSRAESPLHF. The CDR3 DNA sequence: TGTGCCAGCAGCTTAACGAGCAGGGCCGAGTCACCCCTCCACTTT.

In its sample, this clone was seen a few times. The chain has TRBV9 and TRBJ1-1, with a tentative D call TRBD1 (5 bases). The CDR3 runs to 15 residues. Germline V gene lookup returns CDR1 SGDLS and CDR2 YYNGEE. The V and J ends lost 0 bases and 5 bases respectively, with 14 bases between them. The CDR3 is CASSVGADRGTEAFF. CDR3 nucleotide sequence: TGTGCCAGCAGCGTAGGGGCGGACCGGGGGACTGAAGCTTTCTTT.

This sequence joins TRBV5-1 and TRBJ2-2; 7 positions match TRBD1. J lost 4 bases, V lost 3 bases, and 6 bases had no gene match. CDR1 and CDR2 from the germline V gene are SGHRS and YFSETQ. The CDR3 contains 15 residues. CDR3 region: CASSSTGPSTGELFF. As DNA, the CDR3 is TGCGCCAGCAGCTCGACAGGGCCTAGCACCGGGGAGCTGTTTTTT.

The chain recombines TRBV9 with TRBJ2-1; TRBD1 agrees at 8 bases. Germline V gives CDR1 SGDLS, CDR2 YYNGEE. With V trimmed by 4 bases and J by 2 bases, 11 bases remained unmatched. The CDR3 is 17 amino acids. CDR3 sequence reads: CASSMWTGSGAYNEQFF. Here the CDR3 DNA reads TGTGCCAGCAGCATGTGGACAGGGAGTGGGGCCTACAATGAGCAGTTCTTC.

The chain joins TRBV6-2 or TRBV6-3 to TRBJ1-2; D unresolved. The germline V gene has CDR1 MNHEY and CDR2 SVGEGT. V lost 0 bases and J lost 7, with 12 bases in between. The CDR3 runs to 14 residues. The CDR3 DNA reads TGTGCCAGCAGTTACTCCGGTAATTCGGGTGGCTACACCTTC. This sequence encodes CASSYSGNSGGYTF.

This chain connects TRBV4-2 to TRBJ2-2; maybe TRBD2 (6 bases). This CDR3 is built from 16 residues. Trimming left V 4 bases short and J 3 bases short, with 15 bases between. Germline CDR1 LGHNA, CDR2 YNFKEQ. The CDR3 DNA reads as TGTGCCAGCAGCCGCCGGGGGACTGGCTACACCGGGGAGCTGTTTTTT. Its protein is CASSRRGTGYTGELFF.

V usage is TRBV9 and J usage is TRBJ1-1; the match to TRBD1 covers 9 bases. Germline lookup yields CDR1 SGDLS and CDR2 YYNGEE. This CDR3 comprises 17 residues. J lost 3 bases, V lost 0 bases, and 9 bases had no gene match. The CDR3 is CASSVGLFTGGYTEAFF. The CDR3, as DNA: TGTGCCAGCAGCGTAGGGCTTTTTACAGGGGGCTACACTGAAGCTTTCTTT.

Only one count was recorded for this clone. The V and J genes are TRBV12-3 or TRBV12-4 and TRBJ2-1; D not certain. The V and J ends lost 6 bases and 5 bases respectively, with 11 bases between them. This CDR3 comprises 13 residues. CDR3 sequence: CASSEADDNEQFF. CDR3 sequence (DNA): TGTGCCAGCAGCGAGGCAGACGACAATGAGCAGTTCTTC.

V and J are TRBV19 and TRBJ2-5; D possibly corresponds to TRBD2 (5 bases). CDR3 size: 14 residues. The V gene lost 4 bases and the J gene lost 1 base, with 10 bases spanning the gap. Germline V gene data show CDR1 as LNHDA and CDR2 as SQIVND (reference sequence). CDR3 residues: CASSKTKTQETQYF. In DNA form, the CDR3 reads TGTGCCAGTAGTAAGACTAAAACCCAAGAGACCCAGTACTTC.

The gene calls are TRBV4-2 and TRBJ2-3; D call uncertain. The germline V gene has CDR1 LGHNA and CDR2 YNFKEQ. V lost 0 bases and J lost 7, with 5 bases in between. The CDR3 is made up of 12 amino acids. The CDR3 loop is CASSQDTNTQYF. The DNA of the CDR3 is TGTGCCAGCAGCCAAGATACTAATACGCAGTATTTT.

The chain recombines TRBV7-3 with TRBJ2-1; 12 bases match TRBD2. The CDR3 has 17 amino acids. Germline loops: CDR1 SGHTA, CDR2 FQGTGA. V shed 0 bases and J 5 bases; nucleotides not matched to a gene: 5. CDR3 sequence: CASSLTPLAGGNNEQFF. CDR3 DNA sequence: TGTGCCAGCAGCTTAACGCCACTAGCGGGGGGAAACAATGAGCAGTTCTTC.

This clone was counted between two and nine times. The chain has TRBV7-2 and TRBJ1-2; 10 bases line up with TRBD1. V was pared by 1 base and J by 8 bases, with 7 bases of the junction left unmatched. The germline V gene has CDR1 SGHTA and CDR2 FQGNSA. The CDR3 contains 15 residues. DNA of the CDR3: TGTGCCAGCAGCTTAGGAGTGACAGGGGGCGGCGGCTACACCTTC. It is translated as CASSLGVTGGGGYTF.

This sequence joins TRBV7-9 and TRBJ2-3; 8 positions match TRBD2. The CDR3 extends over 16 amino acids. From germline, CDR1 is SEHNR and CDR2 FQNEAQ (reference sequence). Trimming cost V 5 bases and J 5 bases; bases outside gene matches: 12. The CDR3 sequence: CASSLSGGEAQDTQYF. CDR3 DNA: TGTGCCAGCAGCCTAAGCGGGGGAGAGGCACAAGATACGCAGTATTTT. Drawing the rest from reference TRBV7-9 and TRBJ2-3, the complete variable domain is DTGVSQNPRHKITKRGQNVTFRCDPISEHNRLYWYRQTLGQGPEFLTYFQNEAQLEKSRLLSDRFSAERPKGSFSTLEIQRTEQGDSAMYLCASSLSGGEAQDTQYFGPGTRLTVL.

The chain recombines TRBV4-2 with TRBJ1-2; 9 bases are shared with TRBD1. Germline lookup yields CDR1 LGHNA and CDR2 YNFKEQ. Trimming took 0 bases from V and 0 from J; bases not matched to a gene: 8. This CDR3 region has 18 residues. As DNA, the CDR3 is TGTGCCAGCAGCCAAGATCCGGGACAGGGTGTCCCTAACTATGGCTACACCTTC. It codes for CASSQDPGQGVPNYGYTF.

The V gene is TRBV7-2, the J gene TRBJ2-3, with D perhaps TRBD2 (5 bases). Trimming cost V 2 bases and J 6 bases, with 12 bases left between them. CDR1 is SGHTA and CDR2 is FQGNSA in the germline V gene. The CDR3 is 14 residues long. The CDR3 bases are TGTGCCAGCAGCTTAAGGCCTCGCGGGGATACGCAGTATTTT. Protein product: CASSLRPRGDTQYF.

This clone was seen more than once but under ten times. The chain links TRBV4-2 to TRBJ2-1, with TRBD2 identical over 11 bases. The CDR3 has 14 residues. Trimming cost V 1 base and J 10 bases; bases outside gene matches: 3. Germline V lookup: CDR1 LGHNA, CDR2 YNFKEQ. The CDR3 protein is CASSQGSGRDEQFF. In nucleotides, the CDR3 is TGTGCCAGCAGCCAAGGTAGCGGGAGGGACGAGCAGTTCTTC.

The chain carries TRBV4-2 and TRBJ1-2; D perhaps matches TRBD1 (6 bases). The CDR3 is 14 residues long. V dropped 1 base and J dropped 3 bases, with 9 bases sitting between them. Germline assignment: CDR1 LGHNA and CDR2 YNFKEQ. CDR3: CASSQGNRDYGYTF. CDR3 sequence (DNA): TGTGCCAGCAGCCAAGGGAACAGGGACTATGGCTACACCTTC.